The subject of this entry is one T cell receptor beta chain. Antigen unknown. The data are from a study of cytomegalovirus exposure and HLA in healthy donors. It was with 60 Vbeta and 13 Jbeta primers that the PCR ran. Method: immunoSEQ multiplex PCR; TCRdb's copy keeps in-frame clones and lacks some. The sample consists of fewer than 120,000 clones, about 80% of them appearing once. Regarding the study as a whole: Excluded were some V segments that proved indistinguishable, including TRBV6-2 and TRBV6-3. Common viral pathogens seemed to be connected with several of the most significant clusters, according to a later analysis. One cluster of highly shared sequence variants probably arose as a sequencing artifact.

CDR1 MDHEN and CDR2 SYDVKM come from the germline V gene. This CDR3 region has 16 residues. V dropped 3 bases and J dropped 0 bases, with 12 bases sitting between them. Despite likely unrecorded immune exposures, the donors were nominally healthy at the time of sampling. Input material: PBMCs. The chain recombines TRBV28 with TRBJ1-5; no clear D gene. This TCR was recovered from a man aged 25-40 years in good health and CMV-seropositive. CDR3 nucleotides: TGTGCCAGCAGTTTCCGGAGATACCCTAGCAATCAGCCCCAGCATTTT. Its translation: CASSFRRYPSNQPQHF.